This passage covers 6 T cell receptor beta chains from one sample sequenced in a study of human T cells and chemical hapten exposure. Time point meaning: patch test 2, 6 weeks after DPC sensitization. Treatment described: therapeutic diphenylcyclopropenone sensitization with weekly scalp DPC. Each CDR3 protein is one row after TCRdb ran MiXCR on the RACE reads. The data show more than 110,000 distinct CDR3 sequences, with 10% to 15% seen just once and 1.3% to 1.5% held by the top ten. The sample in question was whole blood, obtained in connection with sensitization to the hapten diphenylcyclopropenone (DPC). These receptors were collected from a woman aged 50 to 60 with alopecia areata. Some clones in this sample may be carry-over from other donors' samples.

This clonotype was recorded a few times. The chain recombines TRBV7-2 with TRBJ2-1, with TRBD1 matching 12 bases. The CDR3 has 16 residues. CDR1 and CDR2 (germline): SGHTA, FQGNSA. V lost 6 bases and J lost 9; bases outside the gene matches: 12. Here the CDR3 reads CASRLPGDRGRSEQFF. The CDR3 DNA follows: TGTGCCAGCAGGCTACCCGGGGACAGGGGGCGAAGTGAGCAGTTCTTC.

This chain links TRBV24-1 with TRBJ1-1, with D maybe TRBD1 (5 bases). There are 16 residues in the CDR3. With 9 bases removed from V and 6 bases from J, the gap between germline ends came to 25 bases. Germline V CDR1 and CDR2: KGHDR, SFDVKD. CDR3 nucleotides: TGTGCCACCTTGGGTTCCTCCGGGACGCGAAGGCCTGAAGCTTTCTTT. Translating gives CATLGSSGTRRPEAFF.

This rearrangement joins TRBV7-6 to TRBJ2-7; D is undetermined. Trimming removed 5 bases from V and 7 bases from J, with 12 bases in between. The CDR3 is 12 amino acids. The V gene's germline CDR1 is SGHVS and CDR2 FNYEAQ. Here the CDR3 DNA reads TGTGCCAGCAGCCCCGCCCGTTATGAGCAGTACTTC. Translated, it gives CASSPARYEQYF.

This chain joins TRBV5-4 and TRBJ2-1; the match to TRBD2 covers 14 bases. The CDR3 runs 16 residues. J gave up 5 bases and V 4 bases, and 5 bases lay outside the gene matches. Germline CDR1 is SGHNT and CDR2 is YYREEE (reference sequence). The CDR3 sequence: CASSPGTSGSHNEQFF. As DNA, the CDR3 is TGTGCCAGCAGCCCCGGGACTAGCGGGAGCCACAATGAGCAGTTCTTC.

The V and J genes are TRBV28 and TRBJ2-1; D is perhaps TRBD1 (5 bases). In germline, CDR1 is MDHEN, CDR2 SYDVKM. The length of the CDR3 is 15 residues. The ends were cut back, 5 bases at V and 0 bases at J, with 11 bases in the middle. In nucleotides, the CDR3 is TGTGCCAGCAGTAGACAGCCGTTCTCCTACAATGAGCAGTTCTTC. It specifies CASSRQPFSYNEQFF.

The sample holds a few counts of this clonotype. The chain carries TRBV7-6 and TRBJ2-3; TRBD2 might be the D (5 bases). Germline-derived CDR1 and CDR2 are SGHVS and FNYEAQ. Trimming shortened V by 4 bases and J by 0 bases, and 20 bases separated the two germline ends. This CDR3 region has 18 residues. The CDR3 DNA is TGTGCCAGCAGCTCCAAACCGCTAGCCCAGACTAGCACAGATACGCAGTATTTT. Amino acids: CASSSKPLAQTSTDTQYF.